The 27 T cell receptor beta chains below come from one sample, sequenced in a study of cytomegalovirus exposure and HLA in healthy donors. Profiled with immunoSEQ multiplex PCR; TCRdb holds only in-frame clones, not every one. The sample shows 110,000 or so clones, 86% of them seen only once. Sequencing was performed on PBMCs. The receptor set was obtained from a man between 18 and 29 years old in good health and CMV-seronegative.

The table lists this clone with a few counts. The chain carries TRBV30 and TRBJ1-2; weak D call: TRBD1 (5 bases). Germline V CDR1 and CDR2: GTSNPN, SVGIG (reference sequence). V lost 0 bases and J 8 bases, leaving 13 bases between the germline ends. This CDR3 spans 13 amino acids. This chain's CDR3 is CAWSVQGVRGYTF. CDR3 DNA: TGTGCCTGGAGTGTACAAGGGGTTAGGGGCTACACCTTC. Filled out from reference TRBV30 and TRBJ1-2, the complete variable domain reads SQTIHQWPATLVQPVGSPLSLECTVEGTSNPNLYWYRQAAGRGLQLLFYSVGIGQISSEVPQNLSASRPQDRQFILSSKKLLLSDSGFYLCAWSVQGVRGYTFGSGTRLTVV.

The chain links TRBV27 to TRBJ2-1; 9 positions agree with TRBD1. J gave up 4 bases and V 8 bases, and 3 bases lay outside the gene matches. This CDR3 is built from 13 residues. The V gene's germline CDR1 is MNHEY and CDR2 SMNVEV (reference sequence). The CDR3 bases are TGTGCCAGCGGACAGGGGACGTACAATGAGCAGTTCTTC. This translates into CASGQGTYNEQFF.

The CDR3 DNA is TGTGCCTGGAGTGTGGGACTAAGCGGGAGCGAGCAGTACTTC. Protein sequence: CAWSVGLSGSEQYF. The chain combines TRBV30 with TRBJ2-7; the match to TRBD2 covers 8 bases. CDR1 and CDR2 from the germline V gene are GTSNPN and SVGIG (reference sequence). The CDR3 contains 14 residues. Germline trimming cut 0 bases from V and 6 bases from J; bases unmatched to any gene: 7.

The CDR3 DNA sequence: TGTGCCAGCAGTTACGGGGGAGGAGCCTACGAGCAGTACTTC. Translating gives CASSYGGGAYEQYF. The chain employs TRBV25-1 and TRBJ2-7, with D possibly being TRBD2 (6 bases). In germline, CDR1 is MGHDK, CDR2 SYGVNS. CDR3 length: 14 amino acids. Trimming stripped 5 bases from V and 2 bases from J, with 13 bases between.

The chain carries TRBV18 and TRBJ2-7; 9 bases map to TRBD1. J was trimmed by 8 bases and V by 6 bases; bases with no gene match: 11. Germline V lookup: CDR1 KGHSH, CDR2 LQKENI. This CDR3 comprises 14 residues. The CDR3 DNA follows: TGTGCCAGCTCGCAGATGGGACAGGGATACAAGCAGTACTTC. Translating it yields CASSQMGQGYKQYF. The whole variable domain, filled in from reference TRBV18 and TRBJ2-7, reads NAGVMQNPRHLVRRRGQEARLRCSPMKGHSHVYWYRQLPEEGLKFMVYLQKENIIDESGMPKERFSAEFPKEGPSILRIQQVVRGDSAAYFCASSQMGQGYKQYFGPGTRLTVT.

This clone was seen just once. This chain joins TRBV9 and TRBJ2-7; TRBD1 matches 12 bases. The CDR3 extends over 16 amino acids. V lost 0 bases to trimming and J lost 6 bases; unmatched junction nucleotides: 7. Per the germline V gene, CDR1 is SGDLS and CDR2 is YYNGEE. This chain's CDR3 is CASSVGGQGAVSEQYF. CDR3 DNA sequence: TGTGCCAGCAGCGTAGGGGGACAGGGGGCAGTAAGCGAGCAGTACTTC.

This chain connects TRBV2 to TRBJ2-7, with a tentative D call TRBD2 (5 bases). Germline CDR1 and CDR2: SNHLY and FYNNEI. This CDR3 spans 13 amino acids. Trimming shortened V by 4 bases and J by 3 bases, and 10 bases separated the two germline ends. The CDR3 here is CASSVNGNYEQYF. Written as DNA, the CDR3 is TGTGCCAGCAGTGTAAACGGGAACTACGAGCAGTACTTC.

This chain joins TRBV5-1 and TRBJ2-4, with 8 positions matching TRBD2. The V gene end was trimmed by 4 bases and the J gene end by 9 bases; junction bases not matched to a gene: 12. The CDR3 is made up of 15 amino acids. Germline-derived CDR1 and CDR2 are SGHRS and YFSETQ. In DNA, the CDR3 is TGCGCCAGCAGCGTAGAGACTAGCGCTGGGGGCATTCAGTACTTC. Its protein product is CASSVETSAGGIQYF.

V and J are TRBV27 and TRBJ2-7, with 7 bases lining up with TRBD1. The CDR3 covers 16 residues. V dropped 6 bases and J dropped 3; count of bases not matched to a gene: 14. The germline gives CDR1 MNHEY, CDR2 SMNVEV (reference sequence). The CDR3 region is CASRRQGKGEFYEQYF. CDR3 coding DNA: TGTGCCAGCAGGCGACAGGGAAAGGGAGAATTCTACGAGCAGTACTTC.

The V and J genes are TRBV30 and TRBJ2-3, with a weak D call TRBD1 (5 bases). The CDR3 is 13 residues long. The germline gives CDR1 GTSNPN, CDR2 SVGIG (reference sequence). V gave up 3 bases and J gave up 1 base, with 8 bases separating them. The chain's CDR3 is CAWSLQGTDTQYF. The CDR3 DNA reads as TGTGCCTGGAGCCTACAGGGCACAGATACGCAGTATTTT.

The V call is TRBV6-6, the J call TRBJ1-5; TRBD1 matches at 7 bases. Germline assignment: CDR1 MNHNY and CDR2 SVGAGI (reference sequence). This CDR3 spans 13 amino acids. The J segment lost 7 bases and the V segment lost 6 bases, leaving 6 bases of the junction unmatched. The CDR3 sequence is CASRTGVLQPQHF. The DNA for the CDR3 is TGTGCCAGCAGAACAGGGGTTTTGCAGCCCCAGCATTTT.

This chain joins TRBV9 and TRBJ2-3; TRBD2 aligns across 12 bases. Germline CDR1 SGDLS, CDR2 YYNGEE. The CDR3 runs 15 residues. With V trimmed by 6 bases and J by 5 bases, 7 bases remained unmatched. The CDR3 bases are TGTGCCAGCAACCCTAGCGGGGGGGCCAAAGATACGCAGTATTTT. Residues: CASNPSGGAKDTQYF.

The chain is built from TRBV11-1 and TRBJ1-1, with TRBD1 identical over 7 bases. Germline-derived CDR1 and CDR2 are SGHAT and FQDESV (reference sequence). CDR3 length equals 14 residues. V gave up 7 bases and J gave up 0 bases; unmatched junction bases: 5. CDR3 bases: TGTGCCAGCACCACCAGGGGGGTGAACACTGAAGCTTTCTTT. This sequence encodes CASTTRGVNTEAFF.

This rearrangement joins TRBV10-3 to TRBJ1-1; no clear D. The CDR3 totals 11 residues. V dropped 3 bases and J dropped 9 bases, with 8 bases sitting between them. Germline V gene sequence: CDR1 ENHRY, CDR2 SYGVKD. For the CDR3, the DNA is TGTGCCATCAGTGAAGAGGGAAAAGCTTTCTTT. Its protein is CAISEEGKAFF.

J is TRBJ1-2 and V is TRBV5-1, with no clear D. V lost 0 bases, J lost 2 bases, and 11 bases lay in between. The germline V gene has CDR1 SGHRS and CDR2 YFSETQ. The CDR3 contains 15 residues. The CDR3 loop is CASSLDGQWNYGYTF. The CDR3 DNA follows: TGCGCCAGCAGCTTGGACGGTCAATGGAACTATGGCTACACCTTC.

The chain employs TRBV5-4 and TRBJ1-2, with 10 bases aligning to TRBD1. Germline V gives CDR1 SGHNT, CDR2 YYREEE (reference sequence). J was trimmed by 6 bases and V by 5 bases; bases with no gene match: 1. The CDR3 covers 12 residues. CDR3 nucleotides: TGTGCCAGCAGGGGGACAGGGGATGGCTACACCTTC. As protein: CASRGTGDGYTF. Combining the CDR3 with reference TRBV5-4 and TRBJ1-2 gives the whole variable domain ETGVTQSPTHLIKTRGQQVTLRCSSQSGHNTVSWYQQALGQGPQFIFQYYREEENGRGNFPPRFSGLQFPNYSSELNVNALELDDSALYLCASRGTGDGYTFGSGTRLTVV.

The chain is built from TRBV7-8 and TRBJ1-6; maybe TRBD1 (6 bases). Germline V CDR1 and CDR2: SGHVS, FQNEAQ. Trimming shortened V by 2 bases and J by 2 bases, and 10 bases separated the two germline ends. CDR3 length: 16 residues. The CDR3 nucleotides read TGTGCCAGCAGCTTACATCAGGGGACCTATAATTCACCCCTCCACTTT. It is translated as CASSLHQGTYNSPLHF.

The genes are TRBV15 and TRBJ2-7, with D possibly matching TRBD2 (5 bases). The CDR3 loop spans 15 amino acids. CDR1 and CDR2 from the germline V gene are LNHNV and YYDKDF (reference sequence). Trimming shortened V by 1 base and J by 2 bases, and 12 bases separated the two germline ends. CDR3 coding DNA: TGTGCCACCAGCAGAGGGGAGACCCCCCCCTACGAGCAGTACTTC. Translating it yields CATSRGETPPYEQYF.

V and J are TRBV7-2 and TRBJ2-7; 13 bases are shared with TRBD2. Germline V gene sequence: CDR1 SGHTA, CDR2 FQGNSA. The V segment lost 6 bases and the J segment 6 bases; nucleotides outside the gene matches: 11. This CDR3 comprises 16 residues. In DNA form, the CDR3 reads TGTGCCAGCAGTCTCACTAGCGGGGGGGCTGGGGGCGAGCAGTACTTC. Its protein product is CASSLTSGGAGGEQYF.

The chain employs TRBV5-4 and TRBJ1-1; 9 bases map to TRBD1. Trimming took 0 bases from V and 6 from J; bases not matched to a gene: 6. This CDR3 has 15 residues. In germline, CDR1 is SGHNT, CDR2 YYREEE (reference sequence). As DNA, the CDR3 is TGTGCCAGCAGCTTGGGAAACCGACAGGGGGCTGAAGCTTTCTTT. Translating gives CASSLGNRQGAEAFF.

The chain is built from TRBV5-1 and TRBJ2-7, with TRBD2 matching over 9 bases. This CDR3 is built from 16 residues. Germline trimming cut 0 bases from V and 5 bases from J; bases unmatched to any gene: 9. Germline CDR1 is SGHRS and CDR2 is YFSETQ. The CDR3, as DNA: TGCGCCAGCAGCTTGGAGAGGGGAGCGGGAGGACACGAGCAGTACTTC. Its translation is CASSLERGAGGHEQYF.

This chain joins TRBV5-1 and TRBJ1-2, with a tentative D call TRBD1 (5 bases). V was trimmed by 0 bases and J by 3 bases, leaving 9 bases between them. Looked up from germline, CDR1 is SGHRS and CDR2 is YFSETQ. This CDR3 has 14 amino acids. CDR3 coding DNA: TGCGCCAGCAGCTTGGGGACATCTGACTATGGCTACACCTTC. It is translated as CASSLGTSDYGYTF.

The CDR3 reads CASSMGQGSYEQYF. In nucleotides, the CDR3 is TGTGCCAGTAGTATGGGGCAGGGCTCCTACGAGCAGTACTTC. This chain links TRBV19 with TRBJ2-7, with D tentatively TRBD1 (5 bases). CDR3 size: 14 residues. In germline, CDR1 is LNHDA, CDR2 SQIVND (reference sequence). Trimming left V 3 bases short and J 0 bases short, with 9 bases between.

The V and J genes are TRBV10-1 and TRBJ2-3; no definite D call. This CDR3 has 13 residues. Germline assignment: CDR1 WNHNN and CDR2 SYGVQD (reference sequence). Between the trimmed V and J ends, which lost 4 bases and 3 bases, there was a span of 8 bases. The CDR3 DNA is TGCGCCAGCAGTGGTGCTACGACAGATACGCAGTATTTT. Translating it yields CASSGATTDTQYF.

The chain joins TRBV30 to TRBJ2-1, with 9 bases matching TRBD1. The germline V gene encodes CDR1 GTSNPN and CDR2 SVGIG (reference sequence). Unmatched junction bases numbered 10, after V lost 4 bases and J lost 0 bases. CDR3 length: 17 residues. The CDR3 here is CAWTGTGISYSYNEQFF. The DNA of the CDR3 is TGTGCCTGGACCGGGACAGGGATTTCTTACTCCTACAATGAGCAGTTCTTC.

This chain joins TRBV19 and TRBJ2-3, with D maybe TRBD2 (6 bases). CDR1 and CDR2 from the germline V gene are LNHDA and SQIVND (reference sequence). The ends were cut back, 6 bases at V and 2 bases at J, with 30 bases in the middle. CDR3 length: 20 residues. This chain's CDR3 is CASRGQNRGSHQTSTDTQYF. The CDR3 coding sequence is TGTGCCAGTAGAGGCCAAAACCGGGGGTCCCACCAAACTTCCACAGATACGCAGTATTTT.

This chain uses TRBV6-6 with TRBJ2-7; 10 nucleotides agree with TRBD1. The CDR3 is 14 amino acids. CDR1 and CDR2 (germline): MNHNY, SVGAGI (reference sequence). The ends lost 5 bases at V and 4 bases at J; junction bases unmatched: 5. CDR3 sequence (DNA): TGTGCCAGCAGTCCTAGGACAGGGGGGTACGAGCAGTACTTC. This encodes CASSPRTGGYEQYF.